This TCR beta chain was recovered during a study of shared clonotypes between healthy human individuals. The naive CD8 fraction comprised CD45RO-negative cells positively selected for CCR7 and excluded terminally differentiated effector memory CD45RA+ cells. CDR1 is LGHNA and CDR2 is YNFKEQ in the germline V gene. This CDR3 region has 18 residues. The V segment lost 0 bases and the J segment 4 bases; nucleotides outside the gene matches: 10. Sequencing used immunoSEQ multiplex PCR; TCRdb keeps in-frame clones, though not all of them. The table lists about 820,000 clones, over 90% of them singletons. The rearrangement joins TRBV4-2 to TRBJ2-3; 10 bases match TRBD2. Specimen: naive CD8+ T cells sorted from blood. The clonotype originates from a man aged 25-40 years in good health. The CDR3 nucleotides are TGTGCCAGCAGCCAAGATGGGAGGCTAGCGGGGGTTTCAGATACGCAGTATTTT. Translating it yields CASSQDGRLAGVSDTQYF.